These T cell receptor beta chains were read from a single sample in a study of graft-versus-host responses after intestinal transplantation. Only in-frame clones appear in the TCRdb table, and some are missing; sequencing was by immunoSEQ multiplex PCR. The sample includes roughly 60,000 clones, approximately 90% of them seen just once. Sequencing was performed on PBMCs, taken less than 130 days after intestinal transplantation. Receptor source: a human patient who received an intestinal transplant, so some T cells may come from the graft donor. The CDR3 runs from the conserved cysteine through the conserved F or W. The order of the fields is D gene, J gene, V gene, CDR3 protein. A D gene is named only where the DNA matches it firmly.

D: TRBD2
J: TRBJ2-7
V: TRBV11-2
CDR3: CATGLAGAHEQYF

D: .
J: TRBJ1-2
V: TRBV28
CDR3: CASSFGGRDYGYTF

D: .
J: TRBJ1-5
V: TRBV19
CDR3: CASSTRTHTLGQPQHF

D: .
J: TRBJ2-1
V: TRBV6-5
CDR3: CASSYDRNGAYNEQFF

D: .
J: TRBJ1-6
V: TRBV10-3
CDR3: CAISAEAGGSSPLHF

D: .
J: TRBJ2-1
V: TRBV29-1
CDR3: CSIDQGVDEQFF

D: .
J: TRBJ1-6
V: TRBV2
CDR3: CASGEPALGSPLHF

D: .
J: TRBJ2-1
V: TRBV18
CDR3: CASSSSLTASSYNEQFF

D: TRBD1
J: TRBJ2-2
V: TRBV27
CDR3: CASSRTGATGELFF

D: .
J: TRBJ2-7
V: TRBV15
CDR3: CATSRDQGSPYEQYF

D: TRBD1
J: TRBJ1-2
V: TRBV23-1
CDR3: CASRPTGRGRDYGYTF

D: TRBD1
J: TRBJ2-7
V: TRBV7-8
CDR3: CASSLEGARYEQYF

D: .
J: TRBJ1-4
V: TRBV27
CDR3: CASSFRRSFYATNEKLFF

D: .
J: TRBJ2-1
V: TRBV5-1
CDR3: CASSLDSYNEQFF